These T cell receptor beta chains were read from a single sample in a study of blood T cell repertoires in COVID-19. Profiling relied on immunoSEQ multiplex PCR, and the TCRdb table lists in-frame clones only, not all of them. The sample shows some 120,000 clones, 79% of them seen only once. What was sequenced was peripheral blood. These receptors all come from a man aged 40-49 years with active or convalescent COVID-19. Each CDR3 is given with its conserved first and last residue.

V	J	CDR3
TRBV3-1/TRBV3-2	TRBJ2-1	CASSQAGTGGEQFF
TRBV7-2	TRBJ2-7	CASSLGEGASYEQYF
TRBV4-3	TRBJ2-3	CASSLDRTDTDTQYF
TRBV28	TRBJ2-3	CASRTSTGSTDTQYF
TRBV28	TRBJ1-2	CASSTGHQGYTF
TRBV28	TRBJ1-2	CASSPGTGDSYGYTF
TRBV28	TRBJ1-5	CASSLTGPGNQPQHF
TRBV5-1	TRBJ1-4	CASSLVGSPTNEKLFF
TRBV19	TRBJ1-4	CASSPEPDRALGQLFF
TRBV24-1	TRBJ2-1	CATSDAGGIYNEQFF
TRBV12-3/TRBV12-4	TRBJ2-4	CASSIEAEDIQYF
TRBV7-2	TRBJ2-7	CASSLASGLENYEQYF
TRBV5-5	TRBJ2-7	CASSSQPAAYEQYF
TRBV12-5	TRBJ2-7	CASVLRDSSYEQYF
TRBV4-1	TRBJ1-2	CASSQEKGAVVYGYTF
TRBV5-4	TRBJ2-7	CASSPGTVYEQYF
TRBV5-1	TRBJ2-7	CASSFGQGLEEQYF
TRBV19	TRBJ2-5	CASTDSGRAGETQYF
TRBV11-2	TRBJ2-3	CASSLASGAQYF
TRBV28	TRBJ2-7	CASSLTGTSSYEQYF
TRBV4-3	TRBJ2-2	CASSLERVNTGELFF
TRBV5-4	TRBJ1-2	CASSPPRSYGYTF
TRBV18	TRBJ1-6	CASSPPPTGDPPLHF
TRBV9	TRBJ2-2	CASSAQPGQGNFGELFF
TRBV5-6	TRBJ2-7	CASSLVSGGIYEQYF
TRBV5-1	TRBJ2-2	CASKPSPKGAGTGELFF
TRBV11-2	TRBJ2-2	CASIRDRGQSGELFF
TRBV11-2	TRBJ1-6	CASSFSRSYNSPLHF
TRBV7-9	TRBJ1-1	CASSLGGTADTEAFF
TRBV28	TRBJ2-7	CASSFTLQGARNNDEQYF